The present TCR beta chain was sequenced within a study of T cell repertoires in cytomegalovirus infection. TCRdb re-analysed the reads in MiXCR, keeping a single row per CDR3 protein. This table has about 310,000 distinct CDR3 sequences, about 17% appearing once. Study results and caveats: Summed frequency of shared TCR beta families picked out CMV carriers who also had the relevant HLA.

About this clonotype: Its specificity is unknown.

CDR3 length: 17 amino acids. CDR1 DFQATT and CDR2 SNEGSKA come from the germline V gene (reference sequence). The V and J ends lost 5 bases and 5 bases respectively, with 24 bases between them. Sequencing was performed on PBMCs. The chain carries TRBV20-1 and TRBJ2-2, with D perhaps matching TRBD1 or TRBD2 (5 bases each). This clonotype was obtained from a human donor in good health (CMV status not recorded). Some clones in this sample may be carry-over from other donors' samples. CDR3 protein: CSAPGPGLASRTGELFF. The CDR3 nucleotides read TGCAGTGCTCCCGGACCGGGGCTGGCCTCGAGGACCGGGGAGCTGTTTTTT.